This TCR beta chain was sequenced during a study of blood T cell repertoires in COVID-19. Study at large: PBMCs, B-cell-depleted T cells, or T cells were the source of the cDNA or gDNA that made up the material.

Concerning this clone: A junction boundary mismatches the germline segment, possibly from a read error.

Per the original methods: Scientists estimated how many nucleated cells there were by amplifying reference gene primers. The data were produced by immunoSEQ multiplex PCR, yet TCRdb's version contains in-frame clones alone and is incomplete. The V and J calls and clone size come from that table; D and trimming were worked out from the DNA. The repertoire has about 200,000 clones, roughly 75% of them found once; the top ten carry approximately 6%. The receptor comes from a woman in her 70s with acute or convalescent COVID-19. Sequencing used peripheral blood.

CDR3 protein: CASSFPGSPFNF. For the CDR3, the DNA is TGTGCCAGCAGTTTCCCCGGGTCCCCCTTCAACTTC. The chain combines TRBV28 with TRBJ2-7; D not certain. Germline lookup yields CDR1 MDHEN and CDR2 SYDVKM. This CDR3 comprises 12 residues.